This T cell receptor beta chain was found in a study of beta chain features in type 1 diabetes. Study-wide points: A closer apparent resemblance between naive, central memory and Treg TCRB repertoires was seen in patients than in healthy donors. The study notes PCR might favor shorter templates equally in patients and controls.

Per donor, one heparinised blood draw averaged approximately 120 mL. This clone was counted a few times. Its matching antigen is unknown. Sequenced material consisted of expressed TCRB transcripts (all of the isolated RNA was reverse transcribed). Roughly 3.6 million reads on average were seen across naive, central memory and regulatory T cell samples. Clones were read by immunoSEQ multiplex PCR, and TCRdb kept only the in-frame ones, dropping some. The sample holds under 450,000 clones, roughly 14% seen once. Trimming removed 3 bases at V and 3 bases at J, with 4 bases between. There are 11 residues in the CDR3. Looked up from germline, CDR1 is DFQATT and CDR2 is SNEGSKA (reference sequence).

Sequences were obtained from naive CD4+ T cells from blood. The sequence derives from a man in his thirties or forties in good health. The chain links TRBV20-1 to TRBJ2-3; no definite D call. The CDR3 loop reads CSASETDTQYF. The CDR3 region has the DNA TGCAGTGCTAGCGAGACAGATACGCAGTATTTT.